This TCR beta chain was captured in a study of blood T cell repertoires in COVID-19. Turning to the study itself: PBMCs, B-cell-depleted T cells, or T cells were the source of the cDNA or gDNA that made up the material.

The count of this clone is one. Clones were read by immunoSEQ multiplex PCR, and TCRdb kept only the in-frame ones, dropping some. The sample contains about 370,000 clones, roughly nine tenths of which appear only once. V lost 7 bases, J lost 6 bases, and 16 bases lay in between. Germline CDR1 and CDR2: MNHEY and SMNVEV (reference sequence). The CDR3 contains 14 residues. The receptor was derived from a woman between 40 and 50 years old who had been exposed to COVID-19. Material for sequencing was PBMCs or T cells enriched from blood (not recorded which). The chain carries TRBV27 and TRBJ2-1; D unclear. The CDR3 coding sequence is TGTGCCAGCAAACTCTTTCGGTTAAGCAATGAGCAGTTCTTC. Translated: CASKLFRLSNEQFF.